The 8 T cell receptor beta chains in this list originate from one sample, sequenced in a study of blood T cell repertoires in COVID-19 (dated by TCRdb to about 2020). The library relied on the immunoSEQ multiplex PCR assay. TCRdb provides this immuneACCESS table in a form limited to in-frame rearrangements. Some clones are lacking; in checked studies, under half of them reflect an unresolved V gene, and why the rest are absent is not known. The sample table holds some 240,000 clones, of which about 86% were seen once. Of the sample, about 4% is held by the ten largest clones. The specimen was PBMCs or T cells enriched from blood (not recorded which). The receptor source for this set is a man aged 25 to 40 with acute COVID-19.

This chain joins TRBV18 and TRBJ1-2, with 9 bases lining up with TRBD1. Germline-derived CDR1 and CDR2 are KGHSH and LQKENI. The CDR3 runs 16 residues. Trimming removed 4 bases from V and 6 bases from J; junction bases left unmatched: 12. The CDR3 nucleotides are TGTGCCAGCTCACGGGACAGGGTGGCCCCCAAGGATGGCTACACCTTC. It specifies CASSRDRVAPKDGYTF.

The CDR3 coding sequence is TGTGCCAGCAGTGATATGACAGGGGGAAGAGGCTACACCTTC. Residues: CASSDMTGGRGYTF. The chain has TRBV6-1 and TRBJ1-2, with TRBD1 matching 9 bases. CDR3 length equals 14 residues. V gave up 3 bases and J gave up 8 bases; unmatched junction bases: 7. Germline CDR1 MNHNS, CDR2 SASEGT.

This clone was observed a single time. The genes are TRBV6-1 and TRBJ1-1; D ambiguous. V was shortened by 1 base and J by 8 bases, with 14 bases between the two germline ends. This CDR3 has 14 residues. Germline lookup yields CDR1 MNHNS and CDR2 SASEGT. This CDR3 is CASSEGPRLREAFF. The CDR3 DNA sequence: TGTGCCAGCAGTGAAGGGCCACGCCTCAGAGAAGCTTTCTTT.

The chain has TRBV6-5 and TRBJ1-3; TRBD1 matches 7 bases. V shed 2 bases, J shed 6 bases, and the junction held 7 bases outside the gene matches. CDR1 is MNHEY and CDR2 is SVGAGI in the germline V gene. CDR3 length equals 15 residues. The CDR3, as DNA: TGTGCCAGCAGTTACGCAACAGGGGTCTCAAACACCATATATTTT. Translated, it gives CASSYATGVSNTIYF.

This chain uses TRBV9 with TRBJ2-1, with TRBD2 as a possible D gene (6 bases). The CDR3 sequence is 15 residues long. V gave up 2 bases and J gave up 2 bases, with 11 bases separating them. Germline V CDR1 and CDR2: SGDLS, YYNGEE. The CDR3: CASSVGEDAYNEQFF. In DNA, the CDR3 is TGTGCCAGCAGCGTGGGGGAGGATGCCTACAATGAGCAGTTCTTC.

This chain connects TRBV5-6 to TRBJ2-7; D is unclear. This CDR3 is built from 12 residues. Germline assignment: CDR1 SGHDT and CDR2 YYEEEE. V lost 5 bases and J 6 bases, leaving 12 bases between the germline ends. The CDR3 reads CASSQLGSEQYV. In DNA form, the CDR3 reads TGTGCCAGCAGTCAACTCGGTTCCGAGCAGTACGTC.

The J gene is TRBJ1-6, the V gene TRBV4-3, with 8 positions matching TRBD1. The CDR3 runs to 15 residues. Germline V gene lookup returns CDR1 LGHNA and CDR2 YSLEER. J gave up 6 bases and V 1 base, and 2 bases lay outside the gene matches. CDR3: CASSQGDRINSPLHF. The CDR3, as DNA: TGCGCCAGCAGCCAAGGGGACAGGATTAATTCACCCCTCCACTTT.

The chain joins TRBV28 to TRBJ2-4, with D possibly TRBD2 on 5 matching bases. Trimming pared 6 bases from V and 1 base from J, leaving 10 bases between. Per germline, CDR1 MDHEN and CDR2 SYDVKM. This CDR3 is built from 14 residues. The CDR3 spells CASSRPGAKNIQYF. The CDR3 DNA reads TGTGCCAGCAGCCGGCCGGGGGCCAAAAACATTCAGTACTTC.